This T cell receptor beta chain is from a study of blood T cell repertoires in COVID-19. Background on the study: Samples taken during acute and convalescent COVID-19 were collected in the United States, Italy and Spain.

V was cut by 1 base and J by 4 bases, with 4 bases left in between. The CDR3 loop spans 12 amino acids. The V gene's germline CDR1 is SGHRS and CDR2 YFSETQ. In the authors' workflow: Amplification with reference gene primers provided the estimates of nucleated cell counts. Libraries were prepared by immunoSEQ multiplex PCR; TCRdb keeps only in-frame clonotypes and omits some of them. D and trimming come from the DNA, and the V and J calls and clone size come from that table. Altogether fewer than 250,000 clones are present, around nine tenths being singletons, with the ten largest covering around 0.72%.

The chain joins TRBV5-1 to TRBJ2-3; D is unresolved. This receptor was identified in a man aged 35-49 years with acute or convalescent COVID-19. The sequenced sample was peripheral blood. CDR3 nucleotide sequence: TGCGCCAGCAGCTTGTCATCAGATACGCAGTATTTT. Its translation: CASSLSSDTQYF.